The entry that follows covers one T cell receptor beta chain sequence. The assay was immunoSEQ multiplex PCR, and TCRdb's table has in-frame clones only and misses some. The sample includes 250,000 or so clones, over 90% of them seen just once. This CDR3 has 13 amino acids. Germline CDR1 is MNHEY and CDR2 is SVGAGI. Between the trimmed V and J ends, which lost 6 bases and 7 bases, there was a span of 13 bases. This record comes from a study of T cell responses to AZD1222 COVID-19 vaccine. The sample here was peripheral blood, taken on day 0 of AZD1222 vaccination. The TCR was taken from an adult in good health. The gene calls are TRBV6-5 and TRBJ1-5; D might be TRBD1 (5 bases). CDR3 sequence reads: CASRRAGQQPQHF. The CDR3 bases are TGTGCCAGCAGGAGGGCAGGGCAACAGCCCCAGCATTTT.